What follows describes a single T cell receptor beta chain. The entry originates in a study of T-cell reconstitution after alpha-beta-depleted transplantation in children. Molecular barcoding with unique molecular identifiers was used for the TCRbeta library. TCRdb itself ran the PCR reads through MiXCR, one entry per CDR3 protein. The repertoire has about 980,000 distinct CDR3 sequences, about 29% of them found once; the top ten carry over 25%. Trimming took 5 bases from V and 9 from J, leaving 11 bases between them. This CDR3 comprises 12 residues. The TCR sequence derives from a boy under three years old who had a stem cell transplant for SCID, so the T cells may come from the graft donor. The chain couples TRBV12-3 or TRBV12-4 to TRBJ2-1; D perhaps matches TRBD2 (6 bases). Material: PBMCs, mostly from graft donor cells, obtained 360 days after TCRalphabeta/CD19-depleted stem cell transplant. This CDR3 is CASSTQGGEQFF. The CDR3, as DNA: TGTGCCAGCAGTACTCAGGGAGGTGAGCAGTTCTTC.